This is a list of T cell receptor beta chains from one sample in a study of blood T cell repertoires in COVID-19. The protocol was immunoSEQ multiplex PCR, while the TCRdb copy is restricted to in-frame clones and leaves out a portion. This table holds some 130,000 clones, 80% to 90% found once. Sequences were obtained from peripheral blood. The source of these receptors is a man in his sixties with active or convalescent COVID-19. The CDR3 runs from the conserved cysteine through the conserved F or W. The D gene is left open where the match is weak. Rows may omit the clone size; those that give it use once, few, many or a size class.

J gene: TRBJ1-2; V gene: TRBV28; CDR3 length: 13; clone size: NA; D gene: NA; CDR3 protein: CASSPWTEGGYTF; CDR3 DNA: TGTGCCAGCAGCCCCTGGACAGAGGGAGGCTACACCTTC
J gene: TRBJ2-7; V gene: TRBV27; CDR3 length: 16; clone size: NA; D gene: TRBD2; CDR3 protein: CASSPSGGPISYEQYF; CDR3 DNA: TGTGCCAGCAGTCCTAGCGGGGGCCCAATCTCCTACGAGCAGTACTTC
J gene: TRBJ2-5; V gene: TRBV25-1; CDR3 length: 13; clone size: NA; D gene: NA; CDR3 protein: CASTPSSQETQYF; CDR3 DNA: TGTGCCAGCACCCCTTCGTCCCAAGAGACCCAGTACTTC
J gene: TRBJ1-2; V gene: TRBV27; CDR3 length: 14; clone size: NA; D gene: TRBD1; CDR3 protein: CASSPGQGRDGYTF; CDR3 DNA: TGTGCCAGCAGTCCGGGACAGGGACGGGATGGCTACACCTTC
J gene: TRBJ2-2; V gene: TRBV19; CDR3 length: 19; clone size: NA; D gene: TRBD2; CDR3 protein: CASSMGTGPLAGGPGELFF; CDR3 DNA: TGTGCCAGTAGTATGGGGACAGGCCCACTAGCGGGAGGGCCCGGGGAGCTGTTTTTT
J gene: TRBJ2-7; V gene: TRBV20-1; CDR3 length: 14; clone size: NA; D gene: NA; CDR3 protein: CSASSGRGSYEQYF; CDR3 DNA: TGCAGTGCTAGTTCAGGGAGGGGGTCCTACGAGCAGTACTTC
J gene: TRBJ1-3; V gene: TRBV7-6; CDR3 length: 20; clone size: NA; D gene: TRBD1; CDR3 protein: CASSLIHPGQGLSSGNTIYF; CDR3 DNA: TGTGCCAGCAGCTTGATCCACCCGGGACAGGGGCTTAGCTCTGGAAACACCATATATTTT
J gene: TRBJ2-3; V gene: TRBV24-1; CDR3 length: 13; clone size: NA; D gene: NA; CDR3 protein: CATSPQKTDTQYF; CDR3 DNA: TGTGCCACCAGTCCTCAGAAAACAGATACGCAGTATTTT
J gene: TRBJ2-7; V gene: TRBV4-3; CDR3 length: 15; clone size: once; D gene: TRBD2; CDR3 protein: CASSVSAGGTYEQYF; CDR3 DNA: TGCGCCAGCAGCGTGTCAGCGGGAGGGACCTACGAGCAGTACTTC
J gene: TRBJ2-3; V gene: TRBV9; CDR3 length: 16; clone size: NA; D gene: TRBD2; CDR3 protein: CASSVAGGPGTDTQYF; CDR3 DNA: TGTGCCAGCAGCGTAGCGGGGGGGCCAGGGACAGATACGCAGTATTTT
J gene: TRBJ1-2; V gene: TRBV28; CDR3 length: 14; clone size: NA; D gene: NA; CDR3 protein: CASTAMGLNYGYTF; CDR3 DNA: TGTGCCAGCACCGCAATGGGGCTCAACTATGGCTACACCTTC
J gene: TRBJ1-1; V gene: TRBV2; CDR3 length: 16; clone size: NA; D gene: NA; CDR3 protein: CASSPRGGPTNTEAFF; CDR3 DNA: TGTGCCAGCAGTCCCCGGGGGGGACCCACGAACACTGAAGCTTTCTTT
J gene: TRBJ1-1; V gene: TRBV27; CDR3 length: 11; clone size: NA; D gene: TRBD1; CDR3 protein: CAIAQGPVHLF; CDR3 DNA: TGTGCCATAGCACAGGGGCCGGTCCATCTCTTT
J gene: TRBJ1-6; V gene: TRBV30; CDR3 length: 15; clone size: NA; D gene: TRBD1; CDR3 protein: CAWTTGGMVNSPLHF; CDR3 DNA: TGTGCCTGGACGACAGGGGGAATGGTTAATTCACCCCTCCACTTT
J gene: TRBJ2-5; V gene: TRBV4-1; CDR3 length: 19; clone size: NA; D gene: TRBD2; CDR3 protein: CASSQYGTSGSITQETQYF; CDR3 DNA: TGCGCCAGCAGCCAGTATGGGACTAGCGGGAGTATAACTCAAGAGACCCAGTACTTC
J gene: TRBJ1-2; V gene: TRBV11-2; CDR3 length: 15; clone size: few; D gene: NA; CDR3 protein: CASSQWTDFNYGYTF; CDR3 DNA: TGTGCCAGCAGCCAATGGACAGACTTTAACTATGGCTACACCTTC
J gene: TRBJ1-1; V gene: TRBV3-1/TRBV3-2; CDR3 length: 14; clone size: NA; D gene: TRBD1; CDR3 protein: CASSQKDRLGEAFF; CDR3 DNA: TGTGCCAGCAGCCAAAAGGACAGGCTGGGGGAAGCTTTCTTT
J gene: TRBJ2-1; V gene: TRBV24-1; CDR3 length: 13; clone size: NA; D gene: TRBD2; CDR3 protein: CATAGDSYNEQFF; CDR3 DNA: TGTGCCACCGCGGGAGACTCCTACAATGAGCAGTTCTTC
J gene: TRBJ1-5; V gene: TRBV6-5; CDR3 length: 15; clone size: NA; D gene: TRBD1; CDR3 protein: CASSPGQGVYQPQHF; CDR3 DNA: TGTGCCAGCAGTCCGGGACAGGGGGTGTATCAGCCCCAGCATTTT
J gene: TRBJ2-7; V gene: TRBV18; CDR3 length: 12; clone size: NA; D gene: NA; CDR3 protein: CASSPTGYEQYF; CDR3 DNA: TGTGCCAGCTCCCCTACAGGGTACGAGCAGTACTTC
J gene: TRBJ1-3; V gene: TRBV30; CDR3 length: 14; clone size: NA; D gene: TRBD1; CDR3 protein: CAWSSRGSGNTIYF; CDR3 DNA: TGTGCCTGGAGTTCCAGGGGGAGTGGAAACACCATATATTTT
J gene: TRBJ1-1; V gene: TRBV7-9; CDR3 length: 14; clone size: few; D gene: NA; CDR3 protein: CASSLGRENTEAFF; CDR3 DNA: TGTGCCAGCAGCTTAGGGCGGGAGAACACTGAAGCTTTCTTT
J gene: TRBJ2-3; V gene: TRBV2; CDR3 length: 15; clone size: NA; D gene: NA; CDR3 protein: CASSEGQGHADTQYF; CDR3 DNA: TGTGCCAGCAGTGAAGGCCAGGGGCACGCCGATACGCAGTATTTT
J gene: TRBJ2-1; V gene: TRBV2; CDR3 length: 12; clone size: NA; D gene: NA; CDR3 protein: CASSEARDEAFF; CDR3 DNA: TGTGCCAGCAGTGAAGCGCGGGACGAGGCGTTCTTC
J gene: TRBJ1-5; V gene: TRBV7-9; CDR3 length: 14; clone size: NA; D gene: NA; CDR3 protein: CASSSGQSNQPQHF; CDR3 DNA: TGTGCCAGCAGCTCCGGACAGAGCAATCAGCCCCAGCATTTT
J gene: TRBJ1-5; V gene: TRBV7-2; CDR3 length: 14; clone size: NA; D gene: NA; CDR3 protein: CASSGGGWDQPQHF; CDR3 DNA: TGTGCCAGCAGCGGCGGTGGGTGGGATCAGCCCCAGCATTTT
J gene: TRBJ1-3; V gene: TRBV5-4; CDR3 length: 16; clone size: NA; D gene: NA; CDR3 protein: CASSLLGGSSGNTIYF; CDR3 DNA: TGTGCCAGCAGCCTACTCGGAGGAAGCTCTGGAAACACCATATATTTT
J gene: TRBJ2-4; V gene: TRBV7-8; CDR3 length: 16; clone size: NA; D gene: TRBD1; CDR3 protein: CASSSWTGAAKNIQYF; CDR3 DNA: TGTGCCAGCAGCTCCTGGACAGGGGCAGCCAAAAACATTCAGTACTTC
J gene: TRBJ2-7; V gene: TRBV6-5; CDR3 length: 12; clone size: NA; D gene: NA; CDR3 protein: CASRSLGGEQYF; CDR3 DNA: TGTGCCAGCAGATCCCTAGGAGGGGAGCAGTACTTC
J gene: TRBJ1-1; V gene: TRBV11-3; CDR3 length: 16; clone size: NA; D gene: TRBD1; CDR3 protein: CASTQTRATGGPEAFF; CDR3 DNA: TGTGCCAGCACCCAAACTCGGGCGACAGGGGGTCCAGAAGCTTTCTTT
J gene: TRBJ2-7; V gene: TRBV2; CDR3 length: 14; clone size: NA; D gene: TRBD1; CDR3 protein: CASRVDRSSYEQYF; CDR3 DNA: TGTGCCAGCAGGGTGGACAGGAGCTCCTACGAGCAGTACTTC
J gene: TRBJ1-4; V gene: TRBV5-1; CDR3 length: 14; clone size: NA; D gene: TRBD1; CDR3 protein: CASSRTGQEEKLFF; CDR3 DNA: TGCGCCAGCAGCCGGACAGGTCAAGAAGAAAAACTGTTTTTT
J gene: TRBJ1-1; V gene: TRBV4-2; CDR3 length: 16; clone size: few; D gene: NA; CDR3 protein: CASSQVFTGTNTEAFF; CDR3 DNA: TGTGCCAGCAGCCAAGTATTTACCGGGACAAACACTGAAGCTTTCTTT
J gene: TRBJ1-2; V gene: TRBV27; CDR3 length: 13; clone size: NA; D gene: NA; CDR3 protein: CATSRRDNYGYTF; CDR3 DNA: TGTGCCACCAGCCGGAGAGATAACTATGGCTACACCTTC
J gene: TRBJ1-1; V gene: TRBV18; CDR3 length: 12; clone size: once; D gene: NA; CDR3 protein: CASSDRNTEAFF; CDR3 DNA: TGTGCCAGCTCGGACAGGAACACTGAAGCTTTCTTT
J gene: TRBJ2-1; V gene: TRBV23-1; CDR3 length: 21; clone size: NA; D gene: NA; CDR3 protein: CASSQQLPRTRVYSSYNEQFF; CDR3 DNA: TGCGCCAGCAGTCAACAACTCCCTAGGACCAGGGTCTATAGCTCCTACAATGAGCAGTTCTTC
J gene: TRBJ1-2; V gene: TRBV4-2; CDR3 length: 19; clone size: NA; D gene: TRBD1; CDR3 protein: CASSQDGGGQGLGNYGYTF; CDR3 DNA: TGTGCCAGCAGCCAAGATGGCGGGGGACAGGGGTTGGGAAACTATGGCTACACCTTC
J gene: TRBJ2-3; V gene: TRBV18; CDR3 length: 15; clone size: NA; D gene: NA; CDR3 protein: CASSPAQASTDTQYF; CDR3 DNA: TGTGCCAGCTCACCAGCCCAGGCTAGCACAGATACGCAGTATTTT
J gene: TRBJ2-2; V gene: TRBV19; CDR3 length: 13; clone size: NA; D gene: TRBD2; CDR3 protein: CASSGSGTGELFF; CDR3 DNA: TGTGCCAGTAGTGGTAGCGGGACCGGGGAGCTGTTTTTT
J gene: TRBJ2-3; V gene: TRBV6-6; CDR3 length: 15; clone size: NA; D gene: NA; CDR3 protein: CASSYWGLSTDTQYF; CDR3 DNA: TGTGCCAGCAGTTACTGGGGGCTTAGCACAGATACGCAGTATTTT
J gene: TRBJ2-1; V gene: TRBV24-1; CDR3 length: 11; clone size: once; D gene: NA; CDR3 protein: CATMRLNEQFF; CDR3 DNA: TGTGCCACCATGCGATTAAACGAGCAGTTCTTC
J gene: TRBJ1-2; V gene: TRBV18; CDR3 length: 15; clone size: NA; D gene: TRBD1; CDR3 protein: CASSADRASGYGYTF; CDR3 DNA: TGTGCCAGCTCAGCGGACAGGGCCTCGGGCTATGGCTACACCTTC
J gene: TRBJ2-3; V gene: TRBV28; CDR3 length: 17; clone size: NA; D gene: NA; CDR3 protein: CASSPPGDYRATDTQYF; CDR3 DNA: TGTGCCAGCAGTCCCCCGGGGGACTACAGGGCCACAGATACGCAGTATTTT
J gene: TRBJ2-2; V gene: TRBV9; CDR3 length: 16; clone size: NA; D gene: TRBD2; CDR3 protein: CASSDPGGAGTGELFF; CDR3 DNA: TGTGCCAGCAGCGATCCCGGGGGGGCCGGCACCGGGGAGCTGTTTTTT
J gene: TRBJ2-7; V gene: TRBV5-4; CDR3 length: 15; clone size: NA; D gene: NA; CDR3 protein: CASSSYRDNPYEQYF; CDR3 DNA: TGTGCCAGCAGCTCTTACCGGGACAACCCTTACGAGCAGTACTTC